This section outlines one T cell receptor (beta chain) sequence together with its context. Its antigen is currently unknown. The CDR3 contains 15 residues. Trimming at V came to 1 base and at J to 4 bases, leaving 6 bases not matched to a gene. The germline V gene encodes CDR1 SGHVS and CDR2 FQNEAQ. The data were obtained in a study of radiotherapy plus CTLA-4 blockade in lung cancer. Study background: Objective responses were seen in about a sixth of patients, disease control in approximately 29%.

Study-level findings and limits: Expansion in blood of tumor-derived TCR clones was seen after radiotherapy plus ipilimumab.

Profiled with immunoSEQ multiplex PCR; TCRdb holds only in-frame clones, not every one. The profile shows roughly 88,000 clones, 83% of them singletons. The clonotype was recovered from a human donor with non-small cell lung cancer who had stable disease on radiotherapy plus ipilimumab. The sequences come from peripheral blood, collected from a patient treated with radiotherapy plus ipilimumab. V and J are TRBV7-8 and TRBJ2-5; 7 positions agree with TRBD1. The CDR3 spells CASSLETDRTETQYF. In nucleotides, the CDR3 is TGTGCCAGCAGCTTAGAAACGGACAGGACAGAGACCCAGTACTTC.